These 12 T cell receptor beta chains originate from one sample sequenced in a study of control samples from healthy donors and cancer patients. TCRdb's copy holds only in-frame clones and misses some; the assay was immunoSEQ multiplex PCR. The sample carries roughly 130,000 clones, about 94% recorded once. Sequenced: blood. The receptor source for this set is a man aged 30 to 45 in good health.

Written as DNA, the CDR3 is TGTGCCAGCTCACAGGGGACTAACTATGGCTACACCTTC. Translation gives CASSQGTNYGYTF. The chain couples TRBV18 to TRBJ1-2; TRBD1 is a possible D gene (5 bases). Trimming cost V 4 bases and J 0 bases, with 6 bases left between them. The CDR3 length is 13 residues. CDR1 and CDR2 (germline): KGHSH, LQKENI. The whole variable domain, filled in from reference TRBV18 and TRBJ1-2, reads NAGVMQNPRHLVRRRGQEARLRCSPMKGHSHVYWYRQLPEEGLKFMVYLQKENIIDESGMPKERFSAEFPKEGPSILRIQQVVRGDSAAYFCASSQGTNYGYTFGSGTRLTVV.

This clone occurred once. The rearrangement links TRBV11-2 to TRBJ2-5, with D tentatively TRBD1 (6 bases). Germline V gene lookup returns CDR1 SGHAT and CDR2 FQNNGV. V was pared by 5 bases and J by 2 bases, with 12 bases between. This CDR3 has 14 amino acids. The DNA for the CDR3 is TGTGCCAGCAGCCGAGGGCAGGGGCAAGAGACCCAGTACTTC. It translates to CASSRGQGQETQYF.

The chain recombines TRBV27 with TRBJ2-3, with 7 bases identical to TRBD2. The CDR3 covers 15 residues. Germline lookup yields CDR1 MNHEY and CDR2 SMNVEV (reference sequence). Losses at the gene ends were 8 bases for V and 4 bases for J; bases not matched to a gene: 12. CDR3 DNA sequence: TGTGCCAGCTATGCCTCGCGGGGGTCCGCAGATACGCAGTATTTT. This codes for CASYASRGSADTQYF.

This chain uses TRBV6-5 with TRBJ2-2, with D perhaps matching TRBD2 (5 bases). CDR3 size: 13 residues. V gave up 10 bases and J gave up 1 base, with 10 bases separating them. The V gene's germline CDR1 is MNHEY and CDR2 SVGAGI. For the CDR3, the DNA is TGTGCCACCCAGAGGGTGAACACCGGGGAGCTGTTTTTT. Translated: CATQRVNTGELFF.

The chain uses TRBV5-4 and TRBJ2-5, with 8 nucleotides matching TRBD1. Per the germline V gene, CDR1 is SGHNT and CDR2 is YYREEE (reference sequence). The ends lost 4 bases at V and 2 bases at J; junction bases unmatched: 7. This CDR3 has 15 amino acids. CDR3 coding DNA: TGTGCCAGCAGCCGCCAGGGACAGGTACAAGAGACCCAGTACTTC. Amino acid sequence: CASSRQGQVQETQYF.

The V call is TRBV19, the J call TRBJ2-2; D is ambiguous. V was clipped by 3 bases and J by 8 bases, with 13 bases between them. Germline CDR1 LNHDA, CDR2 SQIVND (reference sequence). The length of the CDR3 is 14 residues. The CDR3 DNA sequence: TGTGCCAGTAGTATTGACCAGACCGCTGGGGAGCTGTTTTTT. Its protein is CASSIDQTAGELFF.

The chain links TRBV12-3 or TRBV12-4 to TRBJ1-1; TRBD1 is a possible D gene (5 bases). The CDR3 is 13 residues long. Trimming took 6 bases from V and 5 from J, leaving 13 bases between them. CDR3 in amino acids: CASSLRVLTEAFF. The CDR3 DNA reads as TGTGCCAGCAGCCTCAGGGTATTGACTGAAGCTTTCTTT.

This chain joins TRBV12-2 and TRBJ2-1; the DNA was not compared with TRBD2, the D call given in the table. TRBV12-2 is a known pseudogene. The CDR3 runs 15 residues. The CDR3 sequence is CASRRGTSGGTEQFF. In DNA form, the CDR3 reads TGTGCAAGTCGCCGGGGGACTAGCGGGGGGACAGAGCAGTTCTTC.

This sequence joins TRBV7-2 and TRBJ2-7, with no clear D. This CDR3 is built from 14 residues. The germline V and J ends were trimmed by 4 bases and 6 bases, with 16 bases remaining between them. Germline values: CDR1 SGHTA, CDR2 FQGNSA. The CDR3 here is CASSSLLQSGEQYF. The DNA for the CDR3 is TGTGCCAGCAGCTCCCTACTTCAGTCCGGCGAGCAGTACTTC.

The V gene is TRBV19, the J gene TRBJ2-2, with D unresolved. V was pared by 5 bases and J by 6 bases, with 1 base between. CDR1 and CDR2 (germline): LNHDA, SQIVND (reference sequence). This CDR3 has 10 residues. CDR3 amino acids: CASSSGELFF. In nucleotides, the CDR3 is TGTGCCAGTAGTTCCGGGGAGCTGTTTTTT.

The sample holds one count of this clone. The V gene is TRBV27, the J gene TRBJ1-1; D not resolved. Germline CDR1 MNHEY, CDR2 SMNVEV (reference sequence). The CDR3 has 14 residues. Trimming left V 10 bases short and J 4 bases short, with 19 bases between. CDR3 bases: TGTGCCACCCCAGAGGGTAGAGAAAGCACTGAAGCTTTCTTT. Its translation is CATPEGRESTEAFF.

The chain links TRBV2 to TRBJ2-5; D is possibly TRBD2 (6 bases). Germline CDR1 SNHLY, CDR2 FYNNEI. V lost 6 bases and J 5 bases, leaving 10 bases between the germline ends. CDR3 length: 12 residues. CDR3 sequence: CASRDAGETQYF. The CDR3 DNA reads as TGTGCCAGCAGGGACGCGGGGGAGACCCAGTACTTC.